This paragraph reports one T cell receptor beta chain. With a much larger clone just one base away, this may be a read error. The sample has other DNA sequences that encode this CDR3 too. The sample originates from a study of shared clonotypes between healthy human individuals. Assay: immunoSEQ multiplex PCR; the TCRdb copy retains only in-frame clones and omits some. The profile shows 550,000 to 600,000 clones, around 78% of them singletons. The TCR originated in a woman aged 40-49 years in good health. Some clones in this sample may be carry-over from other donors' samples. The sequenced material came from PBMCs.

The CDR3 region is CARAEGGYNEQFF. In DNA, the CDR3 is TGTGCTAGGGCGGAGGGGGGTTACAATGAGCAGTTCTTC. This chain uses TRBV2 with TRBJ2-1; perhaps D is TRBD1 or TRBD2 (6 bases each). The CDR3 contains 13 residues. Germline CDR1 is SNHLY and CDR2 is FYNNEI.